This T cell receptor beta chain emerged from a study of vaccination effects on CD4 cells after COVID-19. Study observations and caveats: Few convalescent patients were studied, and early post-infection samples were lacking. In the late period after vaccination, infection- and vaccine-induced clones contracted markedly. The vaccine-induced clones of healthy vaccinees included only 1 of 255 that cross-reacted with common cold coronaviruses.

Turning to this clone: The antigen remains undetermined.

Generated by immunoSEQ multiplex PCR, the TCRdb table keeps only in-frame clones and is missing some. The table records tens of thousands of clones, approximately 70% of them present only once. Expansion with viral peptide pools was applied to antigen-specific CD4+ T cells by the ViraFEST assay prior to sequencing. Scientists isolated CD4+ T cells after an approximately 11-day culture period ended. Each vaccine recipient was nucleocapsid antibody negative and had no prior SARS-CoV-2 infection. For each well, some 2 million PBMC were cultured with around 10 IU/ml IL-2 and about 9.9 ug/ml peptides. This TCR came from a human donor who received a COVID-19 vaccine. The material was CD4+ T cells from PBMCs cultured with HCoV-NL63 spike peptides, obtained before COVID-19 vaccination.

The DNA of the CDR3 is TGTGCCACCAGTGTCAAGGGGGGCACTGAAGCTTTCTTT. This sequence encodes CATSVKGGTEAFF. V gene TRBV24-1 combines with J gene TRBJ1-1; maybe TRBD1 (6 bases). The germline V gene encodes CDR1 KGHDR and CDR2 SFDVKD. CDR3 length: 13 residues. V was pared by 5 bases and J by 4 bases, with 10 bases between.